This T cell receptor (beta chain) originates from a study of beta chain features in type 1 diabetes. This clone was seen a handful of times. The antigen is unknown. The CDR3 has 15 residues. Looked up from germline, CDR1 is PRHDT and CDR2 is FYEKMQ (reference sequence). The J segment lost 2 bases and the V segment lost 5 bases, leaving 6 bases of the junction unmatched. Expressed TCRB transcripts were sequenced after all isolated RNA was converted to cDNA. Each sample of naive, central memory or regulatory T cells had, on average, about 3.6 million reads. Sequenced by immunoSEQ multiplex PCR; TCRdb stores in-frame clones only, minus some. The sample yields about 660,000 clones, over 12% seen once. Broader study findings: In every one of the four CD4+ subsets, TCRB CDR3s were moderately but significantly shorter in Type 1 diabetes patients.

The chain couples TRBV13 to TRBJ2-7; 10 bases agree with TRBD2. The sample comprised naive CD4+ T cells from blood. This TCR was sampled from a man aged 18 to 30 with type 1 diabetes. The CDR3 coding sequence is TGTGCCAGCAGCCCTGGACTAGCGGCAACCTACGAGCAGTACTTC. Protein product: CASSPGLAATYEQYF. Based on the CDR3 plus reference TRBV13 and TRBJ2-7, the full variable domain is AAGVIQSPRHLIKEKRETATLKCYPIPRHDTVYWYQQGPGQDPQFLISFYEKMQSDKGSIPDRFSAQQFSDYHSELNMSSLELGDSALYFCASSPGLAATYEQYFGPGTRLTVT.